This T cell receptor beta chain was recorded in a study of PD-L1 blockade in urothelial cancer. Study details: Blood was tested 3 weeks (second dose) and 6 weeks into treatment.

The junction had 5 bases not matched to a gene; V was cut back by 1 base and J by 5 bases. CDR1 is SGHRS, CDR2 YFSETQ, per germline. The CDR3 consists of 14 residues. Overall study results and limits: Pretreatment blood TCR clonality under the median forecast improved survival.

Repertoires were generated with immunoSEQ multiplex PCR, while TCRdb's copy carries only in-frame clones and drops some. Altogether 70,000 to 95,000 clones are present, around 83% being singletons, with the ten largest covering around 2%. In regard to this clone: The target antigen is unknown.

Indicated time point: pretreatment peripheral blood. The material was PBMCs, obtained around atezolizumab (anti-PD-L1) treatment. V is TRBV5-1 and J is TRBJ2-5; 7 bases line up with TRBD2. This receptor was identified in a man aged 55-75 years with urothelial cancer. CDR3 nucleotide sequence: TGCGCCAGCAGCTTGAGCGGGCGGGGGGAGACCCAGTACTTC. Residues: CASSLSGRGETQYF.